The 22 T cell receptor beta chains listed next were all sequenced from one sample in a study of blood T cell repertoires in COVID-19. The data were produced by immunoSEQ multiplex PCR, yet TCRdb's version contains in-frame clones alone and is incomplete. The repertoire holds approximately 150,000 clones, 85% to 90% seen once, with over 8% in the top ten. Sequenced sample: peripheral blood. These receptors all stem from a woman aged 55-69 years with acute or convalescent COVID-19.

This rearrangement joins TRBV9 to TRBJ2-3; 7 bases are shared with TRBD2. Per germline, CDR1 SGDLS and CDR2 YYNGEE. Unmatched junction bases numbered 9, after V lost 4 bases and J lost 4 bases. This CDR3 region has 15 residues. The CDR3 region is CASSPAPRGADTQYF. The CDR3 DNA is TGTGCCAGCAGCCCAGCCCCCCGGGGGGCAGATACGCAGTATTTT. The full variable domain, in which reference TRBV9 and TRBJ2-3 provide the parts outside the CDR3, is DSGVTQTPKHLITATGQRVTLRCSPRSGDLSVYWYQQSLDQGLQFLIQYYNGEERAKGNILERFSAQQFPDLHSELNLSSLELGDSALYFCASSPAPRGADTQYFGPGTRLTVL.

The chain has TRBV18 and TRBJ2-1, with 10 bases lining up with TRBD1. This CDR3 spans 15 amino acids. Trimming at V came to 3 bases and at J to 6 bases, leaving 5 bases not matched to a gene. CDR1 is KGHSH and CDR2 is LQKENI in the germline V gene. CDR3: CASSPGTGVRNEQFF. In DNA form, the CDR3 reads TGTGCCAGCTCACCCGGGACAGGGGTCCGCAATGAGCAGTTCTTC.

The genes are TRBV7-6 and TRBJ2-1; TRBD1 matches at 8 bases. Germline V gene sequence: CDR1 SGHVS, CDR2 FNYEAQ. The CDR3 runs to 13 residues. The V and J ends lost 6 bases and 7 bases, in that order; junction bases with no gene match: 5. CDR3 residues: CASRPTGANEQFF. The CDR3 DNA sequence: TGTGCCAGCAGACCGACAGGGGCGAATGAGCAGTTCTTC.

The rearrangement joins TRBV6-5 to TRBJ1-2; 9 bases align to TRBD1. V lost 7 bases and J lost 6; bases outside the gene matches: 9. Germline loops: CDR1 MNHEY, CDR2 SVGAGI. The CDR3 covers 14 residues. The CDR3: CASTKHDRGDGYTF. The CDR3 DNA sequence: TGTGCCAGCACCAAACATGACAGGGGGGATGGCTACACCTTC.

The chain recombines TRBV24-1 with TRBJ1-5, with TRBD1 identical over 8 bases. Trimming at V came to 3 bases and at J to 4 bases, leaving 7 bases not matched to a gene. This CDR3 spans 16 amino acids. Germline-derived CDR1 and CDR2 are KGHDR and SFDVKD. CDR3 nucleotides: TGTGCCACCAGTGATGCCGGGACAGGCGATAATCAGCCCCAGCATTTT. It codes for CATSDAGTGDNQPQHF.

This clone is medium-sized in the sample. The rearrangement links TRBV24-1 to TRBJ2-7, with D possibly being TRBD1 (6 bases). The germline V gene encodes CDR1 KGHDR and CDR2 SFDVKD. Trimming pared 0 bases from V and 5 bases from J, leaving 7 bases between. The CDR3 contains 13 residues. CDR3 protein: CATSDLAGDEQYF. In nucleotides, the CDR3 is TGTGCCACCAGTGATTTGGCAGGGGACGAGCAGTACTTC.

V usage is TRBV14 and J usage is TRBJ1-4; a possible D gene is TRBD1 (5 bases). Germline V gene data show CDR1 as SGHDN and CDR2 as FVKESK. V gave up 0 bases and J gave up 6 bases, with 11 bases separating them. The CDR3 covers 15 residues. The CDR3 protein is CASSQDPGLYEKLFF. In nucleotides, the CDR3 is TGTGCCAGCAGCCAAGATCCGGGACTTTATGAAAAACTGTTTTTT.

The chain has TRBV5-6 and TRBJ1-6; the D is unclear. V lost 0 bases to trimming and J lost 9 bases, with 13 bases between them. Germline lookup yields CDR1 SGHDT and CDR2 YYEEEE. CDR3 length: 15 residues. In DNA, the CDR3 is TGTGCCAGCAGCTTGGAGAGGGCGGAGAGTTCACCCCTCCACTTT. This codes for CASSLERAESSPLHF.

The chain links TRBV3-1 (or the pseudogene TRBV3-2) to TRBJ2-7, with a tentative D call TRBD1 (5 bases). The CDR3 consists of 13 residues. V lost 6 bases and J lost 1, with 10 bases in between. Per the germline V gene, CDR1 is LGHDT and CDR2 is YNNKEL (reference sequence). CDR3 DNA: TGTGCCAGCAGAGGGGCGCCATCCTACGAGCAGTACTTC. Translating it yields CASRGAPSYEQYF.

The chain joins TRBV19 to TRBJ2-7; TRBD2 aligns across 10 bases. The CDR3 covers 17 residues. Per the germline V gene, CDR1 is LNHDA and CDR2 is SQIVND (reference sequence). Unmatched junction bases numbered 10, after V lost 3 bases and J lost 2 bases. CDR3: CASSITLAGVTPYEQYF. As DNA, the CDR3 is TGTGCCAGTAGTATTACGCTAGCGGGGGTAACCCCCTACGAGCAGTACTTC.

V usage is TRBV7-9 and J usage is TRBJ2-2; 8 nucleotides align to TRBD2. V dropped 7 bases and J dropped 5; count of bases not matched to a gene: 12. Germline V gene data show CDR1 as SEHNR and CDR2 as FQNEAQ (reference sequence). The CDR3 is 16 residues long. CDR3 sequence reads: CASTSGGGAVTGELFF. CDR3 sequence (DNA): TGTGCCAGCACCTCGGGGGGGGGCGCTGTGACCGGGGAGCTGTTTTTT.

CDR3 region: CASSFRGGERTQYF. The CDR3 DNA reads TGTGCCAGCAGCTTTCGGGGGGGTGAACGTACGCAGTATTTT. J is TRBJ2-3 and V is TRBV7-2, with TRBD2 matching 8 bases. V lost 3 bases and J lost 8; bases outside the gene matches: 7. CDR1 is SGHTA and CDR2 is FQGNSA in the germline V gene. This CDR3 has 14 amino acids.

V is TRBV28 and J is TRBJ1-3, with D unresolved. Germline V gene data show CDR1 as MDHEN and CDR2 as SYDVKM. The CDR3 is 12 amino acids. V shed 6 bases and J shed 8 bases, with 11 bases lying between them. CDR3: CASRAAEDTIYF. CDR3 sequence (DNA): TGTGCCAGCAGGGCCGCCGAGGACACCATATATTTT.

In its sample, this clone was seen once. The rearrangement links TRBV2 to TRBJ1-3, with TRBD1 matching over 7 bases. The CDR3 has 15 amino acids. Germline trimming cut 4 bases from V and 2 bases from J; bases unmatched to any gene: 5. Germline V gene data show CDR1 as SNHLY and CDR2 as FYNNEI. This CDR3 is CASSVGGQAGNTIYF. CDR3 coding DNA: TGTGCCAGCAGTGTAGGCGGACAGGCTGGAAACACCATATATTTT.

The V gene is TRBV5-4, the J gene TRBJ2-1; TRBD2 matches 8 bases. Germline V gene lookup returns CDR1 SGHNT and CDR2 YYREEE (reference sequence). The CDR3 consists of 16 residues. With V trimmed by 5 bases and J by 5 bases, 12 bases remained unmatched. The CDR3, as DNA: TGTGCCAGCAGTCGGGAGGGGACTAGTTCCAACAATGAGCAGTTCTTC. Translation gives CASSREGTSSNNEQFF. Looking up the rest from reference TRBV5-4 and TRBJ2-1 gives the full variable domain: ETGVTQSPTHLIKTRGQQVTLRCSSQSGHNTVSWYQQALGQGPQFIFQYYREEENGRGNFPPRFSGLQFPNYSSELNVNALELDDSALYLCASSREGTSSNNEQFFGPGTRLTVL.

In DNA form, the CDR3 reads TGTGCCTGGAGTGTTCCGGGGGACAGCACAGATACGCAGTATTTT. Amino acids: CAWSVPGDSTDTQYF. The chain recombines TRBV30 with TRBJ2-3; TRBD2 might be the D (6 bases). V shed 0 bases and J shed 0 bases, with 10 bases lying between them. The CDR3 has 15 amino acids. Germline V gene sequence: CDR1 GTSNPN, CDR2 SVGIG (reference sequence).

V usage is TRBV6-5 and J usage is TRBJ1-1; D remains ambiguous. The CDR3 length is 13 residues. Germline lookup yields CDR1 MNHEY and CDR2 SVGAGI. The V and J ends lost 6 bases and 6 bases respectively, with 14 bases between them. CDR3 sequence: CASSPAVTAEAFF. CDR3 in DNA: TGTGCCAGCAGCCCCGCTGTGACTGCTGAAGCTTTCTTT.

The chain uses TRBV5-1 and TRBJ1-1; tentative D call: TRBD1 (5 bases). The CDR3 consists of 15 residues. Between the trimmed V and J ends, which lost 0 bases and 1 base, there was a span of 10 bases. Looked up from germline, CDR1 is SGHRS and CDR2 is YFSETQ. CDR3 nucleotide sequence: TGCGCCAGCAGCTTGGTGGGGGGGTCGAACACTGAAGCTTTCTTT. Translating gives CASSLVGGSNTEAFF.

The chain couples TRBV6-1 to TRBJ1-3, with D possibly matching TRBD1 (5 bases). The CDR3 runs 16 residues. Germline V gene data show CDR1 as MNHNS and CDR2 as SASEGT. V lost 2 bases and J lost 0, with 11 bases in between. The CDR3 is CASSEWGGSSGNTIYF. DNA of the CDR3: TGTGCCAGCAGTGAATGGGGGGGGAGCTCTGGAAACACCATATATTTT.

The chain carries TRBV6-1 and TRBJ1-1; 8 nucleotides match TRBD1. The germline gives CDR1 MNHNS, CDR2 SASEGT. The CDR3 length is 15 residues. V lost 5 bases to trimming and J lost 1 base; unmatched junction nucleotides: 6. CDR3 region: CASSPSGTGNTEAFF. DNA of the CDR3: TGTGCCAGCAGTCCCTCCGGGACAGGGAACACTGAAGCTTTCTTT.

V usage is TRBV6-2 or TRBV6-3 and J usage is TRBJ2-2, with D uncertain. CDR3 size: 13 residues. The germline CDR1 and CDR2 sequences are MNHEY and SVGEGT. Trimming removed 5 bases from V and 8 bases from J, with 12 bases in between. Here the CDR3 reads CASSQRTTGELFF. The CDR3 region has the DNA TGTGCCAGCAGTCAACGAACTACAGGGGAGCTGTTTTTT.

The chain is built from TRBV6-6 and TRBJ2-2; 8 bases fit TRBD1. The trim removed 5 bases at V and 4 bases at J, leaving 6 bases unmatched. CDR1 MNHNY and CDR2 SVGAGI come from the germline V gene (reference sequence). This CDR3 comprises 15 residues. The CDR3 DNA sequence: TGTGCCAGCAGTACGGACAGGGCGGGCACCGGGGAGCTGTTTTTT. This encodes CASSTDRAGTGELFF.